Listed below are T cell receptor beta chains from one sample, sequenced in a study of coeliac disease. Profiling relied on immunoSEQ multiplex PCR, and the TCRdb table lists in-frame clones only, not all of them. The sample consists of about 4,900 clones, 69% of them appearing once. The sample comprised lymphocytes from the gut lamina propria. These receptors were obtained from a middle-aged woman. The CDR3 runs from the conserved cysteine through the conserved F or W. A D gene is named only where the DNA matches it firmly. Clone size appears in some rows only: once, few, many, or a class for an expanded clone.

>TRBV6-5|TRBJ2-1|NA|NA
CASSRDSYNEQFF
TGTGCCAGCAGTAGAGACTCCTACAATGAGCAGTTCTTC
>TRBV7-2|TRBJ2-1|NA|NA
CASSLQGYNEQFF
TGTGCCAGCAGCCTCCAGGGGTACAATGAGCAGTTCTTC
>TRBV28|TRBJ2-2|NA|TRBD2
CATTRGGRAVTGELFF
TGTGCCACCACCCGGGGCGGGAGGGCCGTCACCGGGGAGCTGTTTTTT
>TRBV13|TRBJ2-3|NA|TRBD2
CASSLGRLAGGDTQYF
TGTGCCAGCAGCTTAGGCCGACTAGCGGGAGGAGATACGCAGTATTTT
>TRBV30|TRBJ1-1|NA|NA
CAWIGGGTEAFF
TGTGCCTGGATTGGGGGAGGGACTGAAGCTTTCTTT
>TRBV2|TRBJ1-5|NA|NA
CASNLRQGNQPQHF
TGTGCCAGCAATTTGCGACAAGGCAATCAGCCCCAGCATTTT
>TRBV19|TRBJ2-7|NA|TRBD1
CASSLTQGAQEQYF
TGTGCCAGTAGTCTCACACAGGGGGCGCAGGAGCAGTACTTC
>TRBV4-2|TRBJ2-7|NA|TRBD1
CASSQRTGGSYEQYF
TGTGCCAGCAGCCAGAGGACAGGGGGCTCCTACGAGCAGTACTTC
>TRBV7-9|TRBJ2-1|NA|NA
CASSLGGREQFF
TGTGCCAGCAGCTTAGGAGGTCGGGAGCAGTTCTTC
>TRBV11-2|TRBJ2-6|few|TRBD1
CASGRTGVKSGANVLTF
TGTGCCAGCGGGAGGACAGGGGTCAAGTCTGGGGCCAACGTCCTGACTTTC
>TRBV2|TRBJ1-2|NA|TRBD1
CASSDQFYRGFYDDYTF
TGTGCCAGCAGCGACCAATTTTACAGGGGCTTTTACGATGACTACACCTTC